This T cell receptor (beta chain) was sequenced for a study of technical replicates of blood from a few donors (dated by TCRdb to 2017 to 2019). The protocol used for the library was the immunoSEQ multiplex PCR assay. TCRdb stores this immuneACCESS table with in-frame sequences only. Part of the clones is absent; in the studies checked, under half of the shortfall reflects unresolved V genes, and no reason is known for the rest. For this sample there are about 68,000 clones; 95% to 97% appear just once. The ten largest make up 0.2% to 0.3% of the sample. Notes on this clone: The antigen it binds to is not known. The input lacks base qualities; no much larger clone sits a single base away.

Sample: T cells isolated from PBMCs. This TCR derives from a human donor in good health.

This receptor carries the CDR3 CASSVGAGRGDTQYF. Here is the DNA: TGCGCCAGCAGCGTCGGAGCGGGAAGAGGAGATACGCAGTATTTT. The chain is made from TRBV5-1 and TRBJ2-3, with TRBD2 identical over 7 junction bases. CDR1 is given as SGHRS and CDR2 as YFSETQ, both from the germline V gene. V and J are trimmed by 4 bases and 5 bases, and the gene matches miss 10 bases of the junction. Including the terminal cysteine and phenylalanine, the CDR3 comprises 15 residues. Only the CDR3 region is kept as DNA, spanning 45 bases read in frame from base 1.